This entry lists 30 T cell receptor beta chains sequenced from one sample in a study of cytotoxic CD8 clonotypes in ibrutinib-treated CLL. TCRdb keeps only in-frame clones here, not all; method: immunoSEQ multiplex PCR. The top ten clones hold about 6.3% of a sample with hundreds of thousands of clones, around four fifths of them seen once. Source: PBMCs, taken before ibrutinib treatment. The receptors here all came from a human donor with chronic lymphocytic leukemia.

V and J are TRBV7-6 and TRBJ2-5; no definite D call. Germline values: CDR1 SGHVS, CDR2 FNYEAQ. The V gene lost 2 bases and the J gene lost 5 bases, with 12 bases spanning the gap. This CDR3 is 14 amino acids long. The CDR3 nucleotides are TGTGCCAGCAGCTTATCGGCGTGGGCTGAGACCCAGTACTTC. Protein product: CASSLSAWAETQYF.

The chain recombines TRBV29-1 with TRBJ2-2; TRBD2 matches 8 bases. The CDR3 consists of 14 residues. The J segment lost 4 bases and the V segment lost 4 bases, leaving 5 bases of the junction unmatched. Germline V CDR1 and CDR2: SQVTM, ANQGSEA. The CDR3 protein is CSVGTSRITGELFF. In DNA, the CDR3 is TGCAGCGTTGGGACTAGCCGGATCACCGGGGAGCTGTTTTTT.

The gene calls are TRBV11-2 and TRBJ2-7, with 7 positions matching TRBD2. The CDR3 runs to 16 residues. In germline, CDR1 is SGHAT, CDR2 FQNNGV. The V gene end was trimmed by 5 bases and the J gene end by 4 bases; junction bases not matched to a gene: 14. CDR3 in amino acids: CASSPQTSTSMYEQYF. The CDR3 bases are TGTGCCAGCAGCCCTCAAACATCGACTAGCATGTACGAGCAGTACTTC. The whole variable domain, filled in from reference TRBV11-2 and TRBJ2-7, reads EAGVAQSPRYKIIEKRQSVAFWCNPISGHATLYWYQQILGQGPKLLIQFQNNGVVDDSQLPKDRFSAERLKGVDSTLKIQPAKLEDSAVYLCASSPQTSTSMYEQYFGPGTRLTVT.

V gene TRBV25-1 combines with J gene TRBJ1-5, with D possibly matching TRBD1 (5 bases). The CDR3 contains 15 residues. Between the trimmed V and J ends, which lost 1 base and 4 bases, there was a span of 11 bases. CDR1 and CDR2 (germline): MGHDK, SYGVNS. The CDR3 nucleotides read TGTGCCAGCAGTGAATCGGTGGGGGGAAATCAGCCCCAGCATTTT. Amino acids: CASSESVGGNQPQHF.

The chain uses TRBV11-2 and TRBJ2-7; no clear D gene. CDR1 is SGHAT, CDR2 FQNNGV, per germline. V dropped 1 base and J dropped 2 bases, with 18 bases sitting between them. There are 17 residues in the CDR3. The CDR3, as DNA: TGTGCCAGCAGCTTAGTCACATCTTTGGCGAACCCCTACGAGCAGTACTTC. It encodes CASSLVTSLANPYEQYF.

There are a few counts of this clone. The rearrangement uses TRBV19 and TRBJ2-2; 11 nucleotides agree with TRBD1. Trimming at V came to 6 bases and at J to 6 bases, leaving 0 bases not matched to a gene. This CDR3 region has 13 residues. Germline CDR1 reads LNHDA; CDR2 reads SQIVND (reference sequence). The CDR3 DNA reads TGTGCCAGTAGGGACAGGGGGCCCGGGGAGCTGTTTTTT. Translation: CASRDRGPGELFF. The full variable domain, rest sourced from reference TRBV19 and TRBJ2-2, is DGGITQSPKYLFRKEGQNVTLSCEQNLNHDAMYWYRQDPGQGLRLIYYSQIVNDFQKGDIAEGYSVSREKKESFPLTVTSAQKNPTAFYLCASRDRGPGELFFGEGSRLTVL.

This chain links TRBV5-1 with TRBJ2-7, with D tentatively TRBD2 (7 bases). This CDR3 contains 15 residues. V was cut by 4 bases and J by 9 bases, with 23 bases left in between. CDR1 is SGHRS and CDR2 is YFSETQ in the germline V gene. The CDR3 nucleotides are TGCGCCAGCAGCCCATGGGGGGGGCGTGACCTCGGGCAGTACTTC. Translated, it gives CASSPWGGRDLGQYF.

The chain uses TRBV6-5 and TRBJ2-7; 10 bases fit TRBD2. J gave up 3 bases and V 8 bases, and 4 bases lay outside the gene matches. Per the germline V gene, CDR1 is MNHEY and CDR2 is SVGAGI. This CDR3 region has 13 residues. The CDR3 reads CASGLADRYEQYF. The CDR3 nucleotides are TGTGCCAGCGGACTAGCGGACCGCTACGAGCAGTACTTC.

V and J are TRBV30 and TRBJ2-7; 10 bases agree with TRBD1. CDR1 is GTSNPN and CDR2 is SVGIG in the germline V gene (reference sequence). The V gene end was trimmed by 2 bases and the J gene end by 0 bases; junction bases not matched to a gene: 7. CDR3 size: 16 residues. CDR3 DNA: TGTGCCTGGAGTATACCGGGACAGGGGAGCTCCTACGAGCAGTACTTC. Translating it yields CAWSIPGQGSSYEQYF. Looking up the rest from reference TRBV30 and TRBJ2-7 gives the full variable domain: SQTIHQWPATLVQPVGSPLSLECTVEGTSNPNLYWYRQAAGRGLQLLFYSVGIGQISSEVPQNLSASRPQDRQFILSSKKLLLSDSGFYLCAWSIPGQGSSYEQYFGPGTRLTVT.

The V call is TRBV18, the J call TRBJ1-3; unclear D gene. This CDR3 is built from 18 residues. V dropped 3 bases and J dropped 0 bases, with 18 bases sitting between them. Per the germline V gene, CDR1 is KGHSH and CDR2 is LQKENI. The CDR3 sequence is CASSPRPILGASGNTIYF. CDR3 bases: TGTGCCAGCTCACCTCGGCCGATACTGGGAGCCTCTGGAAACACCATATATTTT.

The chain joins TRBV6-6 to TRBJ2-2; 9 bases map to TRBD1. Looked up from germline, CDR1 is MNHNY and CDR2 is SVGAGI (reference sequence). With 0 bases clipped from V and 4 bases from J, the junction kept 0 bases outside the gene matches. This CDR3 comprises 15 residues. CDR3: CASSYSGQGTGELFF. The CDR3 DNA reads TGTGCCAGCAGTTACTCGGGACAGGGCACCGGGGAGCTGTTTTTT.

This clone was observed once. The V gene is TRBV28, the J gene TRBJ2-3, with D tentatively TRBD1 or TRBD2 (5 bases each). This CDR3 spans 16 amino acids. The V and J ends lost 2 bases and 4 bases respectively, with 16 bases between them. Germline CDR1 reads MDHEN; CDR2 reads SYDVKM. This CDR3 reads CASSLGDGRFSDTQYF. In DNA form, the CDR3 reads TGTGCCAGCAGTTTAGGGGACGGACGGTTCTCAGATACGCAGTATTTT.

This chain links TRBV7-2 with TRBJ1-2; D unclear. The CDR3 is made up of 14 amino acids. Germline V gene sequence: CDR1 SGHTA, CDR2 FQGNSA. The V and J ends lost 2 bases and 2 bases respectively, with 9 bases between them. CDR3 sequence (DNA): TGTGCCAGCAGCTTAAGGGCGGGGAACTATGGCTACACCTTC. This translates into CASSLRAGNYGYTF.

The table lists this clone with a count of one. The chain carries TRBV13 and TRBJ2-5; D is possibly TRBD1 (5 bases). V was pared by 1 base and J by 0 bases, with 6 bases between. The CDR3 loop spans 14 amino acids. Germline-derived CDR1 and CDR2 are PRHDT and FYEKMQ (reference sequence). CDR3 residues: CASSLETDQETQYF. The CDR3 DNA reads TGTGCCAGCAGCTTAGAGACAGACCAAGAGACCCAGTACTTC.

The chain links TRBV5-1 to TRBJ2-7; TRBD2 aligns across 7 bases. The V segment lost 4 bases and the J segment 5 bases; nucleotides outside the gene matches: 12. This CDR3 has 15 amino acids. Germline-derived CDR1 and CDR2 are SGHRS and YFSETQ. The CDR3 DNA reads TGCGCCAGCAGCCAGATACCTAGCGGCGTCAACGAGCAGTACTTC. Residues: CASSQIPSGVNEQYF.

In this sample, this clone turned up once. CDR3 coding DNA: TGTGCCAGCAGTTACTCCCTAGCGGGATTCTACGAGCAGTACTTC. It translates to CASSYSLAGFYEQYF. This chain links TRBV6-5 with TRBJ2-7, with TRBD2 matching over 9 bases. Germline CDR1 and CDR2: MNHEY and SVGAGI. V lost 0 bases, J lost 3 bases, and 3 bases stayed unmatched. The CDR3 has 15 residues.

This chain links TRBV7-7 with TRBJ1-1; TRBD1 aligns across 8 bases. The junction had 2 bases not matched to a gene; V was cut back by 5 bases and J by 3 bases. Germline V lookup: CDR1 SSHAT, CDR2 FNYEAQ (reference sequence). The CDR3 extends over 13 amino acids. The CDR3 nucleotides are TGTGCCAGCAGCATGGACAGGGACACTGAAGCTTTCTTT. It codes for CASSMDRDTEAFF.

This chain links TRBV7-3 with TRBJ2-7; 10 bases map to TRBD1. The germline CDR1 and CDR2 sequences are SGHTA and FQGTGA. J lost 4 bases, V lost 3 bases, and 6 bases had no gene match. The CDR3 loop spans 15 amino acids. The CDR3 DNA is TGTGCCAGCAGCTTCAGACAGGGGGCGCTTTACGAGCAGTACTTC. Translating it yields CASSFRQGALYEQYF.

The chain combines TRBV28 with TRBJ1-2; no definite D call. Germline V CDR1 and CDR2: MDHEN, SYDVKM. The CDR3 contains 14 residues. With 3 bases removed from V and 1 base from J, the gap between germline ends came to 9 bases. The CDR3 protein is CASSLAGDNYGYTF. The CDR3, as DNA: TGTGCCAGCAGTTTGGCGGGAGATAACTATGGCTACACCTTC.

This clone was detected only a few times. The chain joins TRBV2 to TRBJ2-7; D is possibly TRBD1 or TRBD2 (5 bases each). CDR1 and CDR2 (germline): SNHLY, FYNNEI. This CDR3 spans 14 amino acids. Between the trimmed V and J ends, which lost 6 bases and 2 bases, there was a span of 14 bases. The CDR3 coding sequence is TGTGCCAGCAGGGGGGTGAAGTGGCCCTACGAGCAGTACTTC. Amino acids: CASRGVKWPYEQYF.

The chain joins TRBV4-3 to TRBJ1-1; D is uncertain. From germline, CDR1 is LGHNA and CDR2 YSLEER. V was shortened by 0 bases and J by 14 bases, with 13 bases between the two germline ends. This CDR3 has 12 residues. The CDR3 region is CASSQDRVHVFF. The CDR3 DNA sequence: TGCGCCAGCAGCCAAGATCGGGTACACGTGTTCTTT.

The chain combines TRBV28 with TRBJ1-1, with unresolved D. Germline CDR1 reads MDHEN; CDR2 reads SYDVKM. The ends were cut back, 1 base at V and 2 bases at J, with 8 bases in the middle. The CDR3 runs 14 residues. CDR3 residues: CASSLLRENTEAFF. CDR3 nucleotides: TGTGCCAGCAGTTTATTGCGGGAAAACACTGAAGCTTTCTTT.

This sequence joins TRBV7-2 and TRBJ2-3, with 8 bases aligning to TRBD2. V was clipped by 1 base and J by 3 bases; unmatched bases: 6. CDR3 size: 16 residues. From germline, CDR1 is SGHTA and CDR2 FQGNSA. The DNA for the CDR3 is TGTGCCAGCAGCTTAGGGGTTAGCGGGACTACAGATACGCAGTATTTT. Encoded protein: CASSLGVSGTTDTQYF.

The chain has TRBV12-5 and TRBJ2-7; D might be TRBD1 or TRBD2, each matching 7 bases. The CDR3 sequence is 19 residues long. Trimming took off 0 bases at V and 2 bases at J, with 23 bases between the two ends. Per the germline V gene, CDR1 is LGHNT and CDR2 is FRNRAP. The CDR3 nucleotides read TGTGCTAGTGGTTTGGTACCTCGGCGGGAGAGACAGGGTGCCTACGAGCAGTACTTC. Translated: CASGLVPRRERQGAYEQYF.

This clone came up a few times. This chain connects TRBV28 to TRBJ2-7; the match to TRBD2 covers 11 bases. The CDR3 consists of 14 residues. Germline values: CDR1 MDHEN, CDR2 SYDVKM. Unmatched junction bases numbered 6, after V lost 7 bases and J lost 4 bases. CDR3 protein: CASNPGLAAYEQYF. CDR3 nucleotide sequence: TGTGCCAGCAATCCGGGACTAGCGGCATACGAGCAGTACTTC.

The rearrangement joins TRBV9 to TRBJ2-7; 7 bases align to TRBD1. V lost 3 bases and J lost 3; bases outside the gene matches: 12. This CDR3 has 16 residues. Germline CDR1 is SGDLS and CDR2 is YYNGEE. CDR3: CASSGYRDSSFYEQYF. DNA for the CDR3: TGTGCCAGCAGCGGATACCGGGACAGCTCTTTCTACGAGCAGTACTTC.

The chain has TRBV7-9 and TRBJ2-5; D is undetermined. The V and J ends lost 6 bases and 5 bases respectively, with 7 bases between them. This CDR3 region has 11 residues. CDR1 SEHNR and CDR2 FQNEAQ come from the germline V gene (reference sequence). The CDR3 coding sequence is TGTGCCAGCAGGGTTCGGGAGACCCAGTACTTC. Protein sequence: CASRVRETQYF. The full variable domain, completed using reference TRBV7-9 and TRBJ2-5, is DTGVSQNPRHKITKRGQNVTFRCDPISEHNRLYWYRQTLGQGPEFLTYFQNEAQLEKSRLLSDRFSAERPKGSFSTLEIQRTEQGDSAMYLCASRVRETQYFGPGTRLLVL.

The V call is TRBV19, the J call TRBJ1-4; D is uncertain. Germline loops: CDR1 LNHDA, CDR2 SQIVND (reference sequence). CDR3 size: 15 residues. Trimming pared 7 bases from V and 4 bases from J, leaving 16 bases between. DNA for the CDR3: TGTGCCAGTATTTACTCATCACCCGGTAATGAAAAACTGTTTTTT. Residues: CASIYSSPGNEKLFF.

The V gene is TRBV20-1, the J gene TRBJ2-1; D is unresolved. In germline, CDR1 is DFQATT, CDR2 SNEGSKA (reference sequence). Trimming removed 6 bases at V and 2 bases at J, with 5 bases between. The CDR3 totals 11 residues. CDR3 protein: CSALTYNEQFF. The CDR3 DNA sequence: TGCAGTGCCCTTACCTACAATGAGCAGTTCTTC.

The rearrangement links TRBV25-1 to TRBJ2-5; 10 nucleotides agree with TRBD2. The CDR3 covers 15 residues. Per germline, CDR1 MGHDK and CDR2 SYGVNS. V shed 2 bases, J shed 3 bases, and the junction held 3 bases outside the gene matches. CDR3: CASSELLAGEETQYF. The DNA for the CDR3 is TGTGCCAGCAGTGAACTTCTAGCGGGGGAAGAGACCCAGTACTTC.